Only a few counts were recorded for the clone carrying this TCR beta chain. The sample is drawn from a study of CD8+ T cells in alopecia areata. In the study overall: Each of the treated patients was given oral tofacitinib, 5 to 10 mg twice daily, for moderate-to-severe alopecia areata.

RNA was extracted and reverse transcribed into cDNA as the sequencing template. Profiled with immunoSEQ multiplex PCR; TCRdb holds only in-frame clones, not every one. The sample has around 140,000 clones; around 50% are singletons. Germline-derived CDR1 and CDR2 are SGHRS and YFSETQ. V lost 3 bases, J lost 2 bases, and 6 bases lay in between. The CDR3 length is 14 residues. Sequencing used CD4+ T cells sorted from blood, obtained at week 0. This clonotype originated in a human donor with alopecia areata. The V and J genes are TRBV5-1 and TRBJ2-6; the D is unclear. The CDR3 coding sequence is TGCGCCAGCAGCTCCTCCCCTGGGGCCAACGTCCTGACTTTC. As protein: CASSSSPGANVLTF. The full variable domain, its missing parts supplied by reference TRBV5-1 and TRBJ2-6, is KAGVTQTPRYLIKTRGQQVTLSCSPISGHRSVSWYQQTPGQGLQFLFEYFSETQRNKGNFPGRFSGRQFSNSRSEMNVSTLELGDSALYLCASSSSPGANVLTFGAGSRLTVL.